The text below deals with one T cell receptor beta chain. This clone's antigen is unknown. No per-base quality is available; no much larger clone lies one base away. V and J lose 8 bases and 5 bases, and a span of 9 bases separates them. CDR1 and CDR2 (MNHEY, SVGAGI) derive from the germline V gene. The CDR3 contains 12 residues, cysteine and phenylalanine counted. Of all the DNA, just the CDR3 is kept, 36 bases in frame from base 1. Library method: the immunoSEQ multiplex PCR assay. The authors processed their data as follows. A statistical classification framework was built to diagnose cytomegalovirus status from the catalog of TCR beta chain sequences. What TCRdb holds here is the immuneACCESS table cut down to in-frame rearrangements. Part of the clones is not present; checked against another copy, under half of the missing clones reflect an unresolved V gene, and the others are unexplained. V and J calls and clone size are copied from that table; D and trimming were computed from the DNA. The table for this sample lists 180,000 or so clones; around nine tenths of them were counted only once. The ten largest clones represent roughly 6.6% of the sample.

The donors belonged to the validation cohort of 90 to 150 subjects, which was separate from the roughly 700-subject first cohort. This specimen belongs to a study of cytomegalovirus exposure and HLA in healthy donors (dated by TCRdb to about 2017). With respect to the entire study: The 666 repertoires of the first cohort and the roughly 120 validation repertoires were produced on the same platform, according to a later analysis. To predict cytomegalovirus infection status, the study brought together high-throughput TCR immunosequencing, statistical association of individual TCRs with disease status, and machine learning. In addition to the first cohort of about 650 subjects, a separate validation cohort of some 120 different subjects was used. The study aimed to test whether signatures of past pathogen exposure could be identified by cataloging public T cell receptors.

Broad study findings and their caveats: In vitro tests confirmed that a few of the cytomegalovirus-associated TCR beta chains recognize cytomegalovirus antigens. It was suggested by the authors that the approach could potentially be generalized to other disease states and immunological phenotypes. The study gave a list of some 150 TCR beta chains associated with cytomegalovirus. While some public TCRs were present in many individuals, most TCR sequences turned up only very rarely across donors. Subsequent analysis determined that TCRs grouped into clusters in the first cohort also showed a tendency toward co-occurrence across the 130 or so validation repertoires, and 85% to 95% of cluster scores exceeded 0. The classifier was reported to diagnose cytomegalovirus status with high specificity and sensitivity in both the original and validation cohorts. The validation cohort had no HLA typing available for a later analysis, so co-occurrence within that cohort was assessed over all 110 or so repertoires.

The chain employs TRBV6-5 and TRBJ2-2, and possibly TRBD2, on 6 matching bases. The sample comprised PBMCs. This receptor was taken from a man aged 25-45 years in good health and CMV-seropositive. CDR3 sequence: CASGRGTGELFF. The nucleotide sequence is TGTGCCAGCGGACGGGGGACCGGGGAGCTGTTTTTT.